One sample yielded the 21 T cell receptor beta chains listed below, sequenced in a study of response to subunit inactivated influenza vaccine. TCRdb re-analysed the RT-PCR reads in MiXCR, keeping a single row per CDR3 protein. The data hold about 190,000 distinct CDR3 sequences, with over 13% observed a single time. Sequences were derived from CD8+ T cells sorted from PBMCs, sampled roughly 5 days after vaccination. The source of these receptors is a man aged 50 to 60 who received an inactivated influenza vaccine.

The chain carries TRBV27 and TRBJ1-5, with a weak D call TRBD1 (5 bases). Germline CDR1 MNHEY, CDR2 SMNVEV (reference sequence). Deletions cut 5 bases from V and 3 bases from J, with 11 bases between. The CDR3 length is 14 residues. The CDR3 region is CASSPQGSNQPQHF. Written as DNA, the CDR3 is TGTGCCAGCAGTCCTCAGGGTTCCAATCAGCCCCAGCATTTT.

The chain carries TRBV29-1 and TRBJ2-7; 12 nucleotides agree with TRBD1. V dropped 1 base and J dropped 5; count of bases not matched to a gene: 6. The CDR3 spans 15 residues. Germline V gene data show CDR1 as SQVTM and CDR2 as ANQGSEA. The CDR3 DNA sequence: TGCAGCGTTGAAGTTCGAGGGACAGGGGGCGACGAGCAGTACTTC. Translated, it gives CSVEVRGTGGDEQYF.

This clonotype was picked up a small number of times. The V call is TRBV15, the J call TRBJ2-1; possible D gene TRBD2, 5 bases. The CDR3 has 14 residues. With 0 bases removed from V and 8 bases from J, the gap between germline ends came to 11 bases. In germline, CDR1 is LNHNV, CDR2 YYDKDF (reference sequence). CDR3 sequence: CATSREEGWDEQFF. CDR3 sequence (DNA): TGTGCCACCAGCAGAGAAGAGGGCTGGGATGAGCAGTTCTTC.

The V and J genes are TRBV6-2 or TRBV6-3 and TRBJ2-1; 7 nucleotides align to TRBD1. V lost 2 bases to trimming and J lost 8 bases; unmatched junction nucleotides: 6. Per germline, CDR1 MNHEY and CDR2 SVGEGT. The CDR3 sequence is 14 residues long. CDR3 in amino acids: CASSYPTGIHEQFF. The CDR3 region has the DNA TGTGCCAGCAGTTACCCGACAGGGATCCATGAGCAGTTCTTC.

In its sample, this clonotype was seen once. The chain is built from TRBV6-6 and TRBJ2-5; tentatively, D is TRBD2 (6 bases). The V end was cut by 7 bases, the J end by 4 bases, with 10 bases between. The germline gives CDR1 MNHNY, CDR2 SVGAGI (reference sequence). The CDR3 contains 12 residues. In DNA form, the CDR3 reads TGTGCCAGCACCGGAGGGATAGAGACCCAGTACTTC. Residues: CASTGGIETQYF.

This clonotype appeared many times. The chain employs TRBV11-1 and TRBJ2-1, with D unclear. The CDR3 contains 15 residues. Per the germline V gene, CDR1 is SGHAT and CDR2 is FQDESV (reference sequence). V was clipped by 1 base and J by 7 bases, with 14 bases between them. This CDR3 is CASSLEILGVNEQFF. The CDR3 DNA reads TGTGCCAGCAGCTTAGAGATCCTTGGGGTGAATGAGCAGTTCTTC.

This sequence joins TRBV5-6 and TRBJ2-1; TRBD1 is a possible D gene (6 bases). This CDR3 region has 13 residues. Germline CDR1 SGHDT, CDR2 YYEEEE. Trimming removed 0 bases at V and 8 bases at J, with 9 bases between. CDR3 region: CASSLGTAHEQFF. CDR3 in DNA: TGTGCCAGCAGCTTGGGGACAGCACATGAGCAGTTCTTC.

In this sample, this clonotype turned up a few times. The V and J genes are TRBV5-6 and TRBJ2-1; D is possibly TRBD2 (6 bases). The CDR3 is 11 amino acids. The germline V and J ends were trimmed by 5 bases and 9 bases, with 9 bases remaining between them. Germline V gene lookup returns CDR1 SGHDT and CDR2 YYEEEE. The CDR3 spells CASRGRGEQFF. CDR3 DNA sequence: TGTGCCAGCAGGGGGCGGGGTGAGCAGTTCTTC.

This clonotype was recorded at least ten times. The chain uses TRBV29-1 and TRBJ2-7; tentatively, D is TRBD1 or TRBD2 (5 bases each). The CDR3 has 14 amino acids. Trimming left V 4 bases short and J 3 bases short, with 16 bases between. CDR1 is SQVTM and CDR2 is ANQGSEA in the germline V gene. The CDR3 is CSVGIRGRDYEQYF. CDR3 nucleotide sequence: TGCAGCGTTGGGATCCGGGGACGGGACTACGAGCAGTACTTC.

The CDR3 is CASSMDEGVNEQFF. CDR3 nucleotide sequence: TGTGCCAGCAGCATGGACGAGGGGGTGAATGAGCAGTTCTTC. The chain carries TRBV6-2 or TRBV6-3 and TRBJ2-1; TRBD1 is a possible D gene (6 bases). This CDR3 comprises 14 residues. Germline lookup yields CDR1 MNHEY and CDR2 SVGEGT. V lost 6 bases to trimming and J lost 7 bases, with 16 bases between them.

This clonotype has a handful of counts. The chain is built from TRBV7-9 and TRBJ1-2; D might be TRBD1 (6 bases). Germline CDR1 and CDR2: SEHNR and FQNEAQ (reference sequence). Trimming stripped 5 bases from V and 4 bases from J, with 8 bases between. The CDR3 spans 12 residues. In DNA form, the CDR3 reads TGTGCCAGCAGCGGGGACATCTATGGCTACACCTTC. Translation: CASSGDIYGYTF.

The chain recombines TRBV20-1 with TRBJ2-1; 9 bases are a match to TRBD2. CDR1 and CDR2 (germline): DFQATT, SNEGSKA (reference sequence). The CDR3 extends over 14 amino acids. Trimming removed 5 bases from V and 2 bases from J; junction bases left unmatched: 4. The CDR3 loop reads CSAASGETYNEQFF. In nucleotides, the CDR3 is TGCAGTGCTGCTAGCGGGGAAACCTACAATGAGCAGTTCTTC.

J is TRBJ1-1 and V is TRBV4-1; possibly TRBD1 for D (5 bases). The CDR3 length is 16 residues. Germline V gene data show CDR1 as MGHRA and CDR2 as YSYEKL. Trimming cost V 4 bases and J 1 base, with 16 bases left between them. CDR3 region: CASSPFTGTPNTEAFF. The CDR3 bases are TGCGCCAGCAGCCCCTTTACCGGGACCCCGAACACTGAAGCTTTCTTT.

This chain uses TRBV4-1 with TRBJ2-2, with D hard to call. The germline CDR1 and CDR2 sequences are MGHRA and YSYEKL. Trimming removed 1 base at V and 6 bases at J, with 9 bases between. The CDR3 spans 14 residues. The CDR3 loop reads CASSQGTNPGELFF. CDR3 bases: TGCGCCAGCAGCCAAGGCACCAACCCCGGGGAGCTGTTTTTT.

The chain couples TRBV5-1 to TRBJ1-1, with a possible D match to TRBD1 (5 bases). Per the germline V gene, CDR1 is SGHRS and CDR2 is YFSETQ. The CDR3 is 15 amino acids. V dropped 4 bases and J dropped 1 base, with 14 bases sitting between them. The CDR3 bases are TGCGCCAGCAGCCCAGGCGACAGCAAGAACACTGAAGCTTTCTTT. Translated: CASSPGDSKNTEAFF.

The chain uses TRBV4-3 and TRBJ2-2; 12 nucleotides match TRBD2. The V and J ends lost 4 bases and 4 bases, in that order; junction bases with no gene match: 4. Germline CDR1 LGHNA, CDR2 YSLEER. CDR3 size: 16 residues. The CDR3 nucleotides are TGCGCCAGCAGCCCCGGACTAGCGGGAATCACCGGGGAGCTGTTTTTT. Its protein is CASSPGLAGITGELFF.

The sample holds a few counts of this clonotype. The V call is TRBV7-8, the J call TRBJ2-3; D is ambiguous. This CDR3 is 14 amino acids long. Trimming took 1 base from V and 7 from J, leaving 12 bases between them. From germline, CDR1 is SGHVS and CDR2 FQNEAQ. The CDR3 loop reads CASSLVDQRHTQYF. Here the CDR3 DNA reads TGTGCCAGCAGCTTAGTCGACCAGCGACATACGCAGTATTTT.

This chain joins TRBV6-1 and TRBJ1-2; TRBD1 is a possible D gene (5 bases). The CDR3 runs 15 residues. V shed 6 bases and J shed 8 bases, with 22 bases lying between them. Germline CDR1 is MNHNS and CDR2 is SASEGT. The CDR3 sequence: CASRSLEDGAGGYTF. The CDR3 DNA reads TGTGCCAGCAGGTCCCTTGAGGACGGGGCCGGAGGCTACACCTTC.

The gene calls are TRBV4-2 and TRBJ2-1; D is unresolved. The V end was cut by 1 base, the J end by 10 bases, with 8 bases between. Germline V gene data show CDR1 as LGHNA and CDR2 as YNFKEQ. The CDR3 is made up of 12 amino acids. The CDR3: CASSQGTAEQFF. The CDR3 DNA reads TGTGCCAGCAGCCAAGGCACGGCCGAGCAGTTCTTC.

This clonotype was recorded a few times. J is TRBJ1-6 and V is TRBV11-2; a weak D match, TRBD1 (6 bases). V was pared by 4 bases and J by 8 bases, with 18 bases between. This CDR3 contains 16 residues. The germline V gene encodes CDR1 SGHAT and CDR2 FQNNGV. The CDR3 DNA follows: TGTGCCAGCAGCTCCTCTGGGGGGACAACTTATTCACCCCTCCACTTT. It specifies CASSSSGGTTYSPLHF.

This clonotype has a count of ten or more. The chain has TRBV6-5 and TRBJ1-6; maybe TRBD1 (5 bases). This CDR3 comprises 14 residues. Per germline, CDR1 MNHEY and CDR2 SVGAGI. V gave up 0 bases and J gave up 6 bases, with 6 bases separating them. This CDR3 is CASSYSGTNSPLHF. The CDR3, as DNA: TGTGCCAGCAGTTACTCAGGGACTAATTCACCCCTCCACTTT.